Each of the 15 T cell receptor beta chains below was sequenced from the same sample in a study of beta chain features in type 1 diabetes. Study-level points and caveats: A moderate, significant TCRB CDR3 shortening appeared in type 1 diabetes across four CD4+ subsets.

These TCRs' antigens remain unknown. The isolated RNA, all of it, was reverse transcribed, so expressed TCRB transcripts were what got sequenced. Assay: immunoSEQ multiplex PCR; the TCRdb copy retains only in-frame clones and omits some. This table holds around 250,000 clones, about 20% found once. The sequenced sample consisted of naive CD4+ T cells from blood. The receptors come from a woman aged 35 to 49 with type 1 diabetes.

The rearrangement uses TRBV6-5 and TRBJ1-2; maybe TRBD1 (5 bases). Deletions cut 2 bases from V and 1 base from J, with 5 bases between. Per the germline V gene, CDR1 is MNHEY and CDR2 is SVGAGI. The CDR3 covers 13 residues. Here the CDR3 reads CASSYDSNYGYTF. CDR3 bases: TGTGCCAGCAGTTACGACAGTAACTATGGCTACACCTTC.

This chain connects TRBV5-1 to TRBJ2-3; possibly TRBD1 for D (6 bases). CDR1 is SGHRS, CDR2 YFSETQ, per germline. There are 16 residues in the CDR3. Trimming took 4 bases from V and 0 from J, leaving 15 bases between them. The CDR3 DNA is TGCGCCAGCAGCGCGCTGGCAGGGGTTAGCACAGATACGCAGTATTTT. Encoded protein: CASSALAGVSTDTQYF. The full variable domain, in which reference TRBV5-1 and TRBJ2-3 provide the parts outside the CDR3, is KAGVTQTPRYLIKTRGQQVTLSCSPISGHRSVSWYQQTPGQGLQFLFEYFSETQRNKGNFPGRFSGRQFSNSRSEMNVSTLELGDSALYLCASSALAGVSTDTQYFGPGTRLTVL.

Only a few counts were recorded for this clone. This rearrangement joins TRBV6-6 to TRBJ2-2; 8 bases match TRBD1. This CDR3 region has 16 residues. Unmatched junction bases numbered 17, after V lost 11 bases and J lost 6 bases. Germline V gene lookup returns CDR1 MNHNY and CDR2 SVGAGI (reference sequence). The CDR3 nucleotides are TGTGCCGTAAGAGGGAGTGACAGGGGAGATGCCGGGGAGCTGTTTTTT. Amino acid sequence: CAVRGSDRGDAGELFF.

This clone has a handful of counts. The chain is built from TRBV5-4 and TRBJ1-1, with D possibly being TRBD1 (5 bases). CDR3 size: 15 residues. Looked up from germline, CDR1 is SGHNT and CDR2 is YYREEE (reference sequence). With 4 bases removed from V and 1 base from J, the gap between germline ends came to 14 bases. The CDR3 reads CASSRGRAGNTEAFF. CDR3 DNA: TGTGCCAGCAGCCGGGGGAGGGCCGGGAACACTGAAGCTTTCTTT. Together with reference TRBV5-4 and TRBJ1-1, the CDR3 gives the full variable domain: ETGVTQSPTHLIKTRGQQVTLRCSSQSGHNTVSWYQQALGQGPQFIFQYYREEENGRGNFPPRFSGLQFPNYSSELNVNALELDDSALYLCASSRGRAGNTEAFFGQGTRLTVV.

CDR3 amino acids: CAWNYREQPQHF. The CDR3 DNA reads as TGTGCCTGGAATTACAGGGAGCAGCCCCAGCATTTT. The chain uses TRBV30 and TRBJ1-5; TRBD1 is a possible D gene (6 bases). CDR1 and CDR2 from the germline V gene are GTSNPN and SVGIG (reference sequence). The CDR3 totals 12 residues. The V end was cut by 4 bases, the J end by 7 bases, with 11 bases between.

The chain employs TRBV7-9 and TRBJ2-1, with a tentative D call TRBD1 (7 bases). CDR1 is SEHNR and CDR2 is FQNEAQ in the germline V gene (reference sequence). The CDR3 has 15 amino acids. V lost 3 bases, J lost 7 bases, and 16 bases lay in between. The CDR3 DNA is TGTGCCAGCAGCTTCGCGGGACAGTTGGAAAATGAGCAGTTCTTC. Its translation: CASSFAGQLENEQFF.

This clone has more than one count but fewer than ten. A read error may account for a junction end that differs from germline. The chain recombines TRBV18 with TRBJ2-6; 7 bases map to TRBD2. In germline, CDR1 is KGHSH, CDR2 LQKENI. CDR3 size: 15 residues. The CDR3, as DNA: TGTGCCAGCTCTCCACTAGCGAGTGGGGCCAACGTCCTGACTTTC. Translation gives CASSPLASGANVLTF.

This clone was recorded a few times. The chain is built from TRBV30 and TRBJ1-1; TRBD1 might be the D (5 bases). V was shortened by 2 bases and J by 7 bases, with 11 bases between the two germline ends. Germline assignment: CDR1 GTSNPN and CDR2 SVGIG (reference sequence). The CDR3 totals 12 residues. The CDR3 protein is CAWSPRANEAFF. The CDR3 nucleotides are TGTGCCTGGAGTCCCAGGGCTAATGAAGCTTTCTTT. Using reference TRBV30 and TRBJ1-1 for the parts outside the CDR3, the full variable domain is SQTIHQWPATLVQPVGSPLSLECTVEGTSNPNLYWYRQAAGRGLQLLFYSVGIGQISSEVPQNLSASRPQDRQFILSSKKLLLSDSGFYLCAWSPRANEAFFGQGTRLTVV.

With respect to this clone: The sample holds other DNA sequences that translate to the same CDR3. V is TRBV6-6 and J is TRBJ2-7; no firm D call. Germline CDR1 is MNHNY and CDR2 is SVGAGI (reference sequence). The V end was cut by 6 bases, the J end by 3 bases, with 6 bases between. This CDR3 comprises 11 residues. The CDR3 sequence: CASSSLYEQYF. The CDR3 coding sequence is TGTGCCAGCAGCTCCCTCTACGAGCAGTACTTC.

The rearrangement joins TRBV30 to TRBJ2-7; TRBD2 matches 11 bases. The length of the CDR3 is 13 residues. Germline V CDR1 and CDR2: GTSNPN, SVGIG (reference sequence). Trimming at V came to 3 bases and at J to 9 bases, leaving 7 bases not matched to a gene. The CDR3, as DNA: TGTGCCTGGAGGGCCGGGACTAGCGGTAGGCAGTACTTC. The encoded protein is CAWRAGTSGRQYF.

This chain uses TRBV5-1 with TRBJ2-5; 9 positions agree with TRBD1. The CDR3 has 13 amino acids. V lost 6 bases and J lost 5; bases outside the gene matches: 5. Germline V CDR1 and CDR2: SGHRS, YFSETQ. The CDR3 DNA is TGCGCCAGCACAGGGGGACAGGGTGAGACCCAGTACTTC. Translating it yields CASTGGQGETQYF.

This clone was counted only a few times. In DNA, the CDR3 is TGTGCCAGCAGGACCGGGACTACCACCGGGGAGCTGTTTTTT. Protein product: CASRTGTTTGELFF. This chain connects TRBV2 to TRBJ2-2, with TRBD2 matching over 7 bases. There are 14 residues in the CDR3. The V gene's germline CDR1 is SNHLY and CDR2 FYNNEI. Trimming at V came to 6 bases and at J to 4 bases, leaving 5 bases not matched to a gene.

In its sample, this clone was seen once. V and J are TRBV13 and TRBJ1-4; 8 bases agree with TRBD1. Germline CDR1 is PRHDT and CDR2 is FYEKMQ (reference sequence). Trimming removed 3 bases from V and 5 bases from J; junction bases left unmatched: 2. The CDR3 consists of 14 residues. The CDR3 region has the DNA TGTGCCAGCAGCTTGCGACAGGGGAATGAAAAACTGTTTTTT. Translated, it gives CASSLRQGNEKLFF.

The gene calls are TRBV29-1 and TRBJ1-1; D uncertain. This CDR3 has 10 residues. V was cut by 6 bases and J by 7 bases, with 9 bases left in between. The germline gives CDR1 SQVTM, CDR2 ANQGSEA. This CDR3 is CSVVRGEAFF. The DNA of the CDR3 is TGCAGCGTGGTACGGGGTGAAGCTTTCTTT.

The chain combines TRBV6-5 with TRBJ2-7; D unclear. V was cut by 6 bases and J by 3 bases, with 12 bases left in between. Germline V gene lookup returns CDR1 MNHEY and CDR2 SVGAGI. This CDR3 is built from 13 residues. The CDR3 protein is CASSPRVLYEQYF. CDR3 coding DNA: TGTGCCAGCAGCCCTCGGGTCCTCTACGAGCAGTACTTC.